The 24 T cell receptor beta chains reported below all come from one sample, sequenced in a study of beta chain features in type 1 diabetes. Study-wide points: People with Type 1 diabetes carried modestly yet significantly shorter TCRB CDR3s in all four CD4+ subsets.

Antigens for these TCRs are unknown. Expressed TCRB transcripts were sequenced, since all the RNA that had been isolated was reverse transcribed. Method: immunoSEQ multiplex PCR; TCRdb's copy keeps in-frame clones and lacks some. The repertoire includes about 120,000 clones, about 15% of them detected once, and under 2.5% sits in the top ten. Sequenced sample: central memory CD4+ T cells from blood. The receptor set was obtained from a young man with type 1 diabetes.

In this sample, this clone turned up a few times. V is TRBV6-5 and J is TRBJ1-4, with a possible D match to TRBD1 (5 bases). The CDR3 has 14 amino acids. V was trimmed by 6 bases and J by 0 bases, leaving 8 bases between them. Germline V lookup: CDR1 MNHEY, CDR2 SVGAGI. CDR3 nucleotides: TGTGCCAGCAGCCCGACAGCAACTAATGAAAAACTGTTTTTT. Amino acids: CASSPTATNEKLFF.

Only a few counts were recorded for this clone. The chain combines TRBV6-1 with TRBJ2-4; D possibly uses TRBD1 or TRBD2 (7 bases each). Trimming stripped 4 bases from V and 7 bases from J, with 20 bases between. Germline V gives CDR1 MNHNS, CDR2 SASEGT. This CDR3 has 16 residues. CDR3 in DNA: TGTGCCAGCAGTGCCCAGGGAGGGGGCAAGGGGAACATTCAGTACTTC. Amino acid sequence: CASSAQGGGKGNIQYF.

This clone has just a few counts. The V call is TRBV2, the J call TRBJ2-1; 7 positions match TRBD1. V dropped 7 bases and J dropped 6; count of bases not matched to a gene: 9. The CDR3 is 14 amino acids. Looked up from germline, CDR1 is SNHLY and CDR2 is FYNNEI. The DNA of the CDR3 is TGTGCCAGCACTGGACAGGTTTCGGTCAATGAGCAGTTCTTC. Translation: CASTGQVSVNEQFF.

In its sample, this clone was seen a few times. The V gene is TRBV18, the J gene TRBJ1-6, with a tentative D call TRBD1 (5 bases). Germline CDR1 reads KGHSH; CDR2 reads LQKENI. Trimming pared 4 bases from V and 5 bases from J, leaving 15 bases between. The CDR3 spans 16 residues. Here the CDR3 DNA reads TGTGCCAGCTCACTCCCACCCGGGACCGATAATTCACCCCTCCACTTT. Translation gives CASSLPPGTDNSPLHF.

The chain uses TRBV10-3 and TRBJ2-1; 7 bases are a match to TRBD1. J gave up 0 bases and V 8 bases, and 7 bases lay outside the gene matches. The CDR3 extends over 15 amino acids. Germline loops: CDR1 ENHRY, CDR2 SYGVKD. The CDR3 coding sequence is TGTGCCATCTCGGGACAGATAAGCTCCTACAATGAGCAGTTCTTC. It translates to CAISGQISSYNEQFF.

This clone has a handful of counts. The chain recombines TRBV7-6 with TRBJ2-7; a possible D gene is TRBD1 (5 bases). V lost 8 bases to trimming and J lost 4 bases, with 15 bases between them. The CDR3 length is 13 residues. In germline, CDR1 is SGHVS, CDR2 FNYEAQ. The CDR3 nucleotides are TGTGCCAGCTCTAGGGGCGAGAGGTACGAGCAGTACTTC. This codes for CASSRGERYEQYF.

The V and J genes are TRBV7-2 and TRBJ1-1; the D is unclear. Germline CDR1 is SGHTA and CDR2 is FQGNSA. Trimming pared 2 bases from V and 1 base from J, leaving 8 bases between. The CDR3 covers 14 residues. This chain's CDR3 is CASSLQRTNTEAFF. The CDR3 region has the DNA TGTGCCAGCAGCTTACAGCGAACGAACACTGAAGCTTTCTTT.

This rearrangement joins TRBV29-1 to TRBJ2-1; 11 positions match TRBD1. The CDR3 spans 13 residues. J gave up 7 bases and V 6 bases, and 5 bases lay outside the gene matches. The germline CDR1 and CDR2 sequences are SQVTM and ANQGSEA. In DNA form, the CDR3 reads TGCAGCGTCCCGGGACAGGGGGGAAATGAGCAGTTCTTC. It yields the protein CSVPGQGGNEQFF.

This clone turned up a few times. The V gene is TRBV19, the J gene TRBJ1-2; D may be TRBD1 (5 bases). This CDR3 region has 10 residues. CDR1 LNHDA and CDR2 SQIVND come from the germline V gene (reference sequence). The ends were cut back, 5 bases at V and 7 bases at J, with 5 bases in the middle. CDR3: CASSQGGYTF. Written as DNA, the CDR3 is TGTGCCAGTAGTCAGGGTGGCTACACCTTC.

This clone was counted a single time. The V call is TRBV11-2, the J call TRBJ1-6; D remains unclear. Per germline, CDR1 SGHAT and CDR2 FQNNGV. Trimming left V 0 bases short and J 8 bases short, with 11 bases between. CDR3 length equals 15 residues. CDR3 bases: TGTGCCAGCAGCTTAGAGAGTAGGGAGGATTCACCCCTCCACTTT. Protein product: CASSLESREDSPLHF.

The genes are TRBV6-1 and TRBJ2-6; D is unresolved. V was shortened by 2 bases and J by 0 bases, with 11 bases between the two germline ends. Germline values: CDR1 MNHNS, CDR2 SASEGT. This CDR3 has 17 residues. In DNA form, the CDR3 reads TGTGCCAGCAGTGAATCCCCACTGCGCTCTGGGGCCAACGTCCTGACTTTC. Protein sequence: CASSESPLRSGANVLTF.

This clone was observed a few times. DNA of the CDR3: TGCAGCGTTGGTACAGGTTCTAACTATGGCTACACCTTC. It yields the protein CSVGTGSNYGYTF. The rearrangement uses TRBV29-1 and TRBJ1-2; a weak D match, TRBD1 (5 bases). This CDR3 is built from 13 residues. The V end lost 4 bases, the J end lost 0 bases, and 9 bases lay between the germline ends. CDR1 and CDR2 (germline): SQVTM, ANQGSEA.

The CDR3 DNA follows: TGTGCCAGCAGTCGACAGGGAGATACCGGGGAGCTGTTTTTT. It specifies CASSRQGDTGELFF. This sequence joins TRBV9 and TRBJ2-2; 7 bases map to TRBD1. CDR1 and CDR2 from the germline V gene are SGDLS and YYNGEE. V was pared by 5 bases and J by 5 bases, with 6 bases of the junction left unmatched. The length of the CDR3 is 14 residues. Drawing the rest from reference TRBV9 and TRBJ2-2, the complete variable domain is DSGVTQTPKHLITATGQRVTLRCSPRSGDLSVYWYQQSLDQGLQFLIQYYNGEERAKGNILERFSAQQFPDLHSELNLSSLELGDSALYFCASSRQGDTGELFFGEGSRLTVL.

The J gene is TRBJ1-2, the V gene TRBV11-3, with 9 bases fitting TRBD1. J lost 0 bases, V lost 5 bases, and 7 bases had no gene match. Germline CDR1 SGHNT, CDR2 YENEEA. The CDR3 runs 16 residues. The CDR3 here is CASSPTGGLANYGYTF. The CDR3 DNA reads as TGTGCCAGCAGCCCCACAGGGGGCCTAGCTAACTATGGCTACACCTTC.

In this sample, this clone turned up many times. V gene TRBV29-1 combines with J gene TRBJ2-1; 7 positions agree with TRBD1. Trimming took 7 bases from V and 0 from J; bases not matched to a gene: 6. The CDR3 spans 14 residues. Per the germline V gene, CDR1 is SQVTM and CDR2 is ANQGSEA. The DNA for the CDR3 is TGCAGCGCCCTGACAGGGAACTCCTACAATGAGCAGTTCTTC. Protein product: CSALTGNSYNEQFF.

The chain recombines TRBV14 with TRBJ2-7, with TRBD2 as a possible D gene (5 bases). Per the germline V gene, CDR1 is SGHDN and CDR2 is FVKESK. CDR3 length: 16 amino acids. The V and J ends lost 0 bases and 4 bases respectively, with 16 bases between them. The CDR3 DNA reads as TGTGCCAGCAGCCAAGATCTGGAGGCAGGCGAATACGAGCAGTACTTC. As protein: CASSQDLEAGEYEQYF.

The V and J genes are TRBV2 and TRBJ2-5; no definite D call. The CDR3 sequence is 14 residues long. Trimming stripped 6 bases from V and 3 bases from J, with 14 bases between. In germline, CDR1 is SNHLY, CDR2 FYNNEI. The CDR3 bases are TGTGCCAGCAGGCAGAGTTTTCTGAAAGAGACCCAGTACTTC. Translating gives CASRQSFLKETQYF.

A few counts support this clone. The chain has TRBV28 and TRBJ1-6; no reliable D call. Germline V gene lookup returns CDR1 MDHEN and CDR2 SYDVKM. Trimming left V 5 bases short and J 0 bases short, with 8 bases between. This CDR3 is 15 amino acids long. Here the CDR3 reads CASSIHSSYNSPLHF. CDR3 coding DNA: TGTGCCAGCAGTATTCATAGCTCCTATAATTCACCCCTCCACTTT.

This clone was picked up a small number of times. V usage is TRBV4-3 and J usage is TRBJ2-3; perhaps TRBD2 as D (6 bases). Deletions cut 10 bases from V and 2 bases from J, with 25 bases between. Looked up from germline, CDR1 is LGHNA and CDR2 is YSLEER. CDR3 length: 17 amino acids. The CDR3 sequence is CATSQTWSAGFTDTQYF. CDR3 DNA: TGCGCCACTTCCCAAACGTGGTCCGCGGGGTTCACAGATACGCAGTATTTT.

The rearrangement joins TRBV18 to TRBJ2-7; no clear D. V was cut by 4 bases and J by 2 bases, with 9 bases left in between. The CDR3 totals 13 residues. Germline lookup yields CDR1 KGHSH and CDR2 LQKENI. The CDR3 loop reads CASSREVAYEQYF. The CDR3 DNA reads TGTGCCAGCTCACGTGAGGTTGCCTACGAGCAGTACTTC.

The chain combines TRBV15 with TRBJ2-1; D unclear. This CDR3 region has 15 residues. The germline gives CDR1 LNHNV, CDR2 YYDKDF (reference sequence). V gave up 0 bases and J gave up 5 bases, with 11 bases separating them. The CDR3 region has the DNA TGTGCCACCAGCAGAGACCCACAGCGAAACAATGAGCAGTTCTTC. It encodes CATSRDPQRNNEQFF. The variable domain in full, with the rest retrieved from reference TRBV15 and TRBJ2-1, is DAMVIQNPRYQVTQFGKPVTLSCSQTLNHNVMYWYQQKSSQAPKLLFHYYDKDFNNEADTPDNFQSRRPNTSFCFLDIRSPGLGDTAMYLCATSRDPQRNNEQFFGPGTRLTVL.

This clone was seen repeatedly, ten times or more. This chain links TRBV7-3 with TRBJ2-2; perhaps TRBD1 as D (6 bases). This CDR3 has 13 residues. Germline V gives CDR1 SGHTA, CDR2 FQGTGA. V was trimmed by 4 bases and J by 5 bases, leaving 8 bases between them. CDR3 sequence: CASSSQGTGELFF. CDR3 coding DNA: TGTGCCAGCAGCTCACAGGGTACCGGGGAGCTGTTTTTT. Together with reference TRBV7-3 and TRBJ2-2, the CDR3 gives the full variable domain: GAGVSQTPSNKVTEKGKYVELRCDPISGHTALYWYRQSLGQGPEFLIYFQGTGAADDSGLPNDRFFAVRPEGSVSTLKIQRTERGDSAVYLCASSSQGTGELFFGEGSRLTVL.

V gene TRBV6-6 combines with J gene TRBJ2-7; D not resolved. Per the germline V gene, CDR1 is MNHNY and CDR2 is SVGAGI (reference sequence). This CDR3 contains 14 residues. V was pared by 8 bases and J by 3 bases, with 17 bases between. CDR3 DNA sequence: TGTGCCAGCTTGGACGGCAAAGTAGGCTACGAGCAGTACTTC. Its translation is CASLDGKVGYEQYF.

Here the CDR3 reads CASSPPRNRQGSAYEQYF. For the CDR3, the DNA is TGTGCCAGCAGCCCACCTAGAAACCGACAGGGATCGGCCTACGAGCAGTACTTC. The chain combines TRBV14 with TRBJ2-7; TRBD1 matches 7 bases. Germline-derived CDR1 and CDR2 are SGHDN and FVKESK. CDR3 size: 18 residues. The V segment lost 4 bases and the J segment 2 bases; nucleotides outside the gene matches: 17. Complete variable domain (other parts from reference TRBV14 and TRBJ2-7): EAGVTQFPSHSVIEKGQTVTLRCDPISGHDNLYWYRRVMGKEIKFLLHFVKESKQDESGMPNNRFLAERTGGTYSTLKVQPAELEDSGVYFCASSPPRNRQGSAYEQYFGPGTRLTVT.